This TCR beta chain was sequenced for a study of Graves' ophthalmopathy and Graves' hyperthyroidism. As for the study in general: Researchers classed hyperthyroidism as stable given no ophthalmopathy within 18 months of follow-up.

Regarding this clonotype: Antigen unknown.

Losses at the gene ends were 5 bases for V and 3 bases for J; bases not matched to a gene: 9. This CDR3 has 16 amino acids. In germline, CDR1 is SEHNR, CDR2 FQNEAQ (reference sequence). Study outcomes and limitations: Blood was where most expanded thyroid clonotypes above 0.001 frequency also turned up.

Beta-chain TCR CDR3 regions were amplified from RNA transcripts. A first-round RT-PCR used HTBI primers, followed by a second-round multiplex PCR. TCRdb fed the multiplex PCR reads into MiXCR, producing one record per CDR3 protein. The table shows around 520,000 distinct CDR3 sequences, with about 40% occurring only once. Hyperthyroidism patients, all newly diagnosed, had under 2 months' duration and ages of 18 to 65. V gene TRBV7-9 combines with J gene TRBJ2-7; 11 bases match TRBD1. Sequencing was performed on peripheral blood or thyroid tissue (not recorded which). The sequence derives from an adult man with Graves' hyperthyroidism. The CDR3 loop reads CASSPSRDRGDYEQYF. The DNA of the CDR3 is TGTGCCAGCAGCCCGTCCCGGGACAGGGGGGACTACGAGCAGTACTTC. The variable domain in full, completed from reference TRBV7-9 and TRBJ2-7, reads DTGVSQNPRHKITKRGQNVTFRCDPISEHNRLYWYRQTLGQGPEFLTYFQNEAQLEKSRLLSDRFSAERPKGSFSTLEIQRTEQGDSAMYLCASSPSRDRGDYEQYFGPGTRLTVT.